This is a list of T cell receptor beta chains from one sample in a study of early T cells in non-severe SARS-CoV-2 infection. TCRdb processed the 5' RACE reads anew with MiXCR; each CDR3 protein has one entry. The sample holds tens of thousands of distinct CDR3 sequences, over 15% seen once. The specimen comprised whole blood, sampled at baseline. The receptors derive from an adult who was a healthcare worker with PCR-confirmed SARS-CoV-2 infection or an uninfected control (not recorded which). CDR3s include the opening cysteine and the closing phenylalanine or tryptophan. A D gene is named only where the DNA matches it firmly. The size entry is marked missing in some rows and otherwise reads once, few, many or a size class.

v_call,clone_size,d_call,j_call,cdr3_aa,cdr3_nt
TRBV7-8,many,.,TRBJ2-2,CASSLPFGGELFF,TGTGCCAGCAGCTTACCCTTTGGCGGGGAGCTGTTTTTT
TRBV19,few,TRBD2,TRBJ2-7,CASSIEGGAPYEQYF,TGTGCCAGTAGTATCGAGGGAGGGGCCCCCTACGAGCAGTACTTC
TRBV6-2/TRBV6-3,many,.,TRBJ2-7,CASSYSHMYPVEQYF,TGTGCCAGCAGTTACTCTCACATGTATCCCGTCGAGCAGTACTTC
TRBV12-3/TRBV12-4,few,.,TRBJ2-3,CASSARGRKADTQYF,TGTGCCAGCAGTGCGCGGGGTCGAAAAGCAGATACGCAGTATTTT
TRBV20-1,few,TRBD1,TRBJ2-5,CSGTGEKTQYF,TGCAGTGGAACAGGGGAGAAGACCCAGTACTTC
TRBV7-7,few,.,TRBJ1-1,CASSMDWNTEAFF,TGTGCCAGCAGCATGGATTGGAACACTGAAGCTTTCTTT
TRBV3-1,.,TRBD2,TRBJ2-3,CASSPLAGGTDTQYF,TGTGCCAGCAGCCCCCTAGCGGGAGGTACGGATACGCAGTATTTT
TRBV11-2,few,.,TRBJ2-1,CASSLRRDPTPEQFF,TGTGCCAGCAGCTTAAGGCGGGACCCGACCCCGGAGCAGTTCTTC
TRBV5-4,few,.,TRBJ1-1,CASSLGGQMNTEAFF,TGTGCCAGCAGCTTGGGTGGGCAGATGAACACTGAAGCTTTCTTT
TRBV4-3,few,.,TRBJ2-5,CASSQARSSLGTQYF,TGCGCCAGCAGCCAAGCGCGCTCTAGCCTGGGGACCCAGTACTTC
TRBV14,.,.,TRBJ2-2,CASSQYGGQNTGELFF,TGTGCCAGCAGCCAATACGGGGGACAGAACACCGGGGAGCTGTTTTTT
TRBV9,.,.,TRBJ1-2,CASTRLSSRYGYTF,TGTGCCAGCACCAGACTAAGCTCTCGCTATGGCTACACCTTC
TRBV28,.,TRBD1,TRBJ1-6,CASSDREGSPLHF,TGTGCCAGCTCGGACAGGGAGGGATCACCCCTCCACTTT
TRBV24-1,.,TRBD2,TRBJ2-1,CATSDWTSGYGNEQFF,TGTGCCACCAGTGATTGGACTAGCGGGTACGGAAATGAGCAGTTCTTC
TRBV7-9,.,.,TRBJ2-7,CASSPGADEQYF,TGTGCCAGCAGCCCTGGGGCAGACGAGCAGTACTTC
TRBV5-1,few,.,TRBJ2-7,CASSGGGYEQYF,TGCGCCAGCAGCGGAGGGGGGTACGAGCAGTACTTC
TRBV19,.,.,TRBJ1-5,CASRGLLDQPQHF,TGTGCCAGTAGGGGACTCTTGGATCAGCCCCAGCATTTT
TRBV27,.,.,TRBJ2-7,CASSAEPPYYEQYF,TGTGCCAGCAGCGCGGAGCCACCCTATTACGAGCAGTACTTC
TRBV28,few,TRBD2,TRBJ2-4,CASSVSGRFDIQYF,TGTGCCAGCAGTGTTAGCGGGAGGTTCGACATTCAGTACTTC
TRBV7-6,many,TRBD1,TRBJ1-4,CASSQGGGTNEKLFF,TGTGCCAGCAGCCAAGGGGGCGGCACCAATGAAAAACTGTTTTTT
TRBV7-2,many,.,TRBJ2-7,CASSLVLADYEQYF,TGTGCCAGCAGCTTAGTACTAGCTGACTACGAGCAGTACTTC
TRBV7-8,.,.,TRBJ1-4,CASRRTYNEKLFF,TGTGCCAGCAGGCGGACGTATAATGAAAAACTGTTTTTT
TRBV30,.,.,TRBJ2-7,CAWSLGDKFYEQYF,TGTGCCTGGAGTCTTGGTGACAAATTCTACGAGCAGTACTTC
TRBV28,few,.,TRBJ2-1,CASSLYGNEQFF,TGTGCCAGCAGTTTATATGGGAATGAGCAGTTCTTC
TRBV28,few,TRBD2,TRBJ2-1,CATLGLAGGKSYNEQFF,TGTGCCACCTTGGGACTAGCGGGAGGGAAATCCTACAATGAGCAGTTCTTC
TRBV7-9,many,.,TRBJ1-2,CASSLGQPGTF,TGTGCCAGCAGCTTAGGACAGCCCGGCACCTTC
TRBV7-9,few,TRBD1,TRBJ1-4,CASSLAAGQGEEKLFF,TGTGCCAGCAGCTTGGCCGCTGGACAGGGGGAAGAAAAACTGTTTTTT
TRBV27,few,TRBD2,TRBJ2-2,CASSFRTSGIRGSAGELFF,TGTGCCAGCAGTTTTAGGACTAGCGGGATCAGGGGTTCCGCCGGGGAGCTGTTTTTT
TRBV11-3,.,.,TRBJ2-7,CASSRDSSSYEQYF,TGTGCCAGCAGTCGGGACTCAAGCTCCTACGAGCAGTACTTC
TRBV5-1,few,.,TRBJ1-4,CASSLGVLGDNEKLFF,TGCGCCAGCAGCTTGGGGGTACTGGGAGATAATGAAAAACTGTTTTTT
TRBV4-2,few,.,TRBJ2-1,CASSQELLPLLRNEQFF,TGTGCCAGCAGCCAAGAATTACTCCCACTACTACGCAATGAGCAGTTCTTC
TRBV19,.,TRBD1,TRBJ1-1,CASIPGQFNTEAFF,TGTGCCAGTATACCGGGACAGTTTAACACTGAAGCTTTCTTT
TRBV15,.,.,TRBJ2-1,CATSRDLTPYNEQFF,TGTGCCACCAGCAGAGATCTCACTCCCTACAATGAGCAGTTCTTC
TRBV24-1,many,.,TRBJ1-2,CATSDPATYGYTF,TGTGCCACCAGTGATCCAGCAACCTATGGCTACACCTTC
TRBV30,.,TRBD1,TRBJ1-1,CASSRDRGRPTEAFF,TGTGCCTCCTCTCGGGACAGGGGGCGTCCCACTGAAGCTTTCTTT
TRBV4-3,.,TRBD2,TRBJ2-2,CASSQIGTGTRVAGELFF,TGCGCCAGCAGCCAGATCGGAACCGGGACTAGGGTGGCCGGGGAGCTGTTTTTT
TRBV2,.,.,TRBJ2-7,CASSDRRSPYEQYF,TGTGCCAGCAGTGACCGCAGGAGCCCCTACGAGCAGTACTTC
TRBV28,few,.,TRBJ2-7,CASSRTIYEQYF,TGTGCCAGCAGCAGGACTATTTACGAGCAGTACTTC
TRBV7-2,.,.,TRBJ2-3,CASSLWASTDTQYF,TGTGCCAGCAGCCTGTGGGCGAGCACAGATACGCAGTATTTT
TRBV19,many,.,TRBJ2-1,CASSVVSHNEQFF,TGTGCCAGTAGTGTGGTTTCCCACAATGAGCAGTTCTTC
TRBV2,.,TRBD2,TRBJ2-5,CASFLSGRSETQYF,TGTGCCAGCTTCCTTAGCGGGAGGAGTGAGACCCAGTACTTC
TRBV7-2,.,.,TRBJ1-1,CASSLGGGSVGPNTEAFF,TGTGCCAGCAGCTTAGGGGGCGGGAGCGTGGGACCGAACACTGAAGCTTTCTTT